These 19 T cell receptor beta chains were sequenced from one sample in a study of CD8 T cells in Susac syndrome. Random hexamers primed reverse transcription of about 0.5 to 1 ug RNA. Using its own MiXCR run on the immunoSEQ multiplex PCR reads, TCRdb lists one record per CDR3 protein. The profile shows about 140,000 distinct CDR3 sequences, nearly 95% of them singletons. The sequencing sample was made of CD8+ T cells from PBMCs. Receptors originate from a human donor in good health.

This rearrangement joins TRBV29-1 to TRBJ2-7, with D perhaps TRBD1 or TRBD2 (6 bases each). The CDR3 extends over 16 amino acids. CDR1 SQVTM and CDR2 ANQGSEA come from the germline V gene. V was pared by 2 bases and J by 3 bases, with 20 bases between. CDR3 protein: CSVENDRGDSNYEQYF. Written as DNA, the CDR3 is TGCAGCGTTGAAAACGATAGGGGGGACTCCAACTACGAGCAGTACTTC.

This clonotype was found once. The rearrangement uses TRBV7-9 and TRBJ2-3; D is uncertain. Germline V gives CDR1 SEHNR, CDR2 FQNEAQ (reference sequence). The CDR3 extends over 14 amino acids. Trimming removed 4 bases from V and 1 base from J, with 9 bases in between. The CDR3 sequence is CASSSTWGTDTQYF. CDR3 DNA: TGTGCCAGCAGCTCAACTTGGGGCACAGATACGCAGTATTTT.

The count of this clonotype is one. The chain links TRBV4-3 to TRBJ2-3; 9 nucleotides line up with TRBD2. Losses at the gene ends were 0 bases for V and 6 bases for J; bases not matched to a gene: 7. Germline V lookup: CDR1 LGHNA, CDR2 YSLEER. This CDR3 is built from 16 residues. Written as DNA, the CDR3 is TGCGCCAGCAGCCAAGACGGGCTAGCGGGAAAGGATACGCAGTATTTT. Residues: CASSQDGLAGKDTQYF.

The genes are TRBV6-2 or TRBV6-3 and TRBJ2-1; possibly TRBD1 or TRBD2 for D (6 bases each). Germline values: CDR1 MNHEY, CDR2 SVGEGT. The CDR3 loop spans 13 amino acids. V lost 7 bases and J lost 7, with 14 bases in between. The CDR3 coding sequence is TGTGCCAGCATTTCACTAGGGGGGAATGAGCAGTTCTTC. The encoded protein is CASISLGGNEQFF.

CDR3 amino acids: CASSLTGEQFF. The CDR3 DNA reads as TGTGCCAGCAGTTTGACGGGGGAGCAGTTCTTC. The chain carries TRBV27 and TRBJ2-1, with D perhaps matching TRBD2 (5 bases). From germline, CDR1 is MNHEY and CDR2 SMNVEV (reference sequence). V shed 3 bases and J shed 10 bases, with 7 bases lying between them. CDR3 length equals 11 residues.

CDR3 DNA sequence: TGCAGCGTTGCCGGCGTCAATCAGCCCCAGCATTTT. This sequence encodes CSVAGVNQPQHF. The chain uses TRBV29-1 and TRBJ1-5; D not certain. The germline V gene has CDR1 SQVTM and CDR2 ANQGSEA. The ends were cut back, 4 bases at V and 3 bases at J, with 7 bases in the middle. This CDR3 is 12 amino acids long. Supplemented by reference TRBV29-1 and TRBJ1-5, the full variable domain reads SAVISQKPSRDICQRGTSLTIQCQVDSQVTMMFWYRQQPGQSLTLIATANQGSEATYESGFVIDKFPISRPNLTFSTLTVSNMSPEDSSIYLCSVAGVNQPQHFGDGTRLSIL.

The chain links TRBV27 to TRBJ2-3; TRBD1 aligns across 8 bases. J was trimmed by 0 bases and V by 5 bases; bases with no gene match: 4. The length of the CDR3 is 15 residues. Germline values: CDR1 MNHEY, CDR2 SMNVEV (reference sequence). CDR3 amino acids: CASSPWDRSTDTQYF. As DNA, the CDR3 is TGTGCCAGCAGTCCCTGGGACAGGAGCACAGATACGCAGTATTTT.

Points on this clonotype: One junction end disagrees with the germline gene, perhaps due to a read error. CDR3 loop: CSVQDSYEQYF. The CDR3, as DNA: TGCAGCGTTCAAGACAGTTACGAGCAGTACTTC. The genes are TRBV29-1 and TRBJ2-7; D may be TRBD1 (5 bases). The CDR3 spans 11 residues. Germline CDR1 reads SQVTM; CDR2 reads ANQGSEA.

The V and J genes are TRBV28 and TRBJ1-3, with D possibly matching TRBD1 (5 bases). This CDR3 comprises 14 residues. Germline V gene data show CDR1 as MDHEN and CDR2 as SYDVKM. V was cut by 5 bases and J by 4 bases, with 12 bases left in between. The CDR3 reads CASSPPGDGNTIYF. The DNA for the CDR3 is TGTGCCAGCAGTCCTCCGGGGGACGGAAACACCATATATTTT.

CDR3 in DNA: TGCAGCGTTGGCGGCTCCAGGGGGCGTCAATCCTACGAGCAGTACTTC. This gives the protein CSVGGSRGRQSYEQYF. The V and J genes are TRBV29-1 and TRBJ2-7; 8 bases align to TRBD1. In germline, CDR1 is SQVTM, CDR2 ANQGSEA. CDR3 length: 16 residues. After removal of 4 bases from V and 1 base from J, the junction contained 12 bases not matched to a gene.

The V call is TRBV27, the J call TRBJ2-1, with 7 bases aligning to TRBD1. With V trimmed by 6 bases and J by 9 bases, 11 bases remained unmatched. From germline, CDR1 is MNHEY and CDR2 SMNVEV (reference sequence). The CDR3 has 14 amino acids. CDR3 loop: CASSDRDRGGEQFF. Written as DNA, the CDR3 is TGTGCCAGCAGCGACAGGGACCGGGGCGGTGAGCAGTTCTTC.

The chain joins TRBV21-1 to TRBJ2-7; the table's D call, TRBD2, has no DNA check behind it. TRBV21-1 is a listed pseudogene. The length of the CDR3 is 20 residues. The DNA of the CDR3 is TGTGCCAGCAGCAAAGCCCCGAGGACTAGCGGCAGTAATATAGGGAACGAGCAGTACTTC. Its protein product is CASSKAPRTSGSNIGNEQYF.

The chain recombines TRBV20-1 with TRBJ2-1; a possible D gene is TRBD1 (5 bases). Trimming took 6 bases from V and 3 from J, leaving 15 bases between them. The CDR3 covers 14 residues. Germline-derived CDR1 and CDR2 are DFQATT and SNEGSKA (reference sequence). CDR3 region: CSASTQESYNEQFF. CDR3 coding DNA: TGCAGTGCGTCTACACAGGAGAGCTACAATGAGCAGTTCTTC.

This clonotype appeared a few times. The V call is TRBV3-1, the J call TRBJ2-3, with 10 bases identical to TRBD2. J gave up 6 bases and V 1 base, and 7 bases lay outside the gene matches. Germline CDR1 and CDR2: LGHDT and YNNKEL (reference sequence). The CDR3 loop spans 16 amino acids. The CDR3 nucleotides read TGTGCCAGCAGCCAAGGGACTAGCGGAGCGACCGATACGCAGTATTTT. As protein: CASSQGTSGATDTQYF.

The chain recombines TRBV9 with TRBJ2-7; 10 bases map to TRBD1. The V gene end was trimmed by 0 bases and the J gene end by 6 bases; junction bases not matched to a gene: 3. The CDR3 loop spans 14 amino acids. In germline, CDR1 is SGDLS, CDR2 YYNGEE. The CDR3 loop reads CASSVGGQGVEQYF. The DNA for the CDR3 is TGTGCCAGCAGCGTAGGCGGACAGGGGGTCGAGCAGTACTTC. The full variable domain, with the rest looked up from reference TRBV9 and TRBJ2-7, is DSGVTQTPKHLITATGQRVTLRCSPRSGDLSVYWYQQSLDQGLQFLIQYYNGEERAKGNILERFSAQQFPDLHSELNLSSLELGDSALYFCASSVGGQGVEQYFGPGTRLTVT.

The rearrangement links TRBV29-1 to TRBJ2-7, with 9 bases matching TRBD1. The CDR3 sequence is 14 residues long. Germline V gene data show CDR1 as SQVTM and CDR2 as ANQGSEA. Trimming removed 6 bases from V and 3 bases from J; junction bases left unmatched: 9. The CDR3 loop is CSVPGDRDGYEQYF. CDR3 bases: TGCAGCGTCCCCGGGGACAGGGATGGCTACGAGCAGTACTTC.

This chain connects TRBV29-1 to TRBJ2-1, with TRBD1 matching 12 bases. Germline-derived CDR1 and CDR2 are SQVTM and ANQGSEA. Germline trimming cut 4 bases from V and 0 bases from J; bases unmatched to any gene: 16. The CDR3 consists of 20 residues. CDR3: CSVVLGEGQGAVPSYNEQFF. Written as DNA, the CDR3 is TGCAGCGTTGTGCTAGGTGAGGGACAGGGGGCGGTTCCCTCCTACAATGAGCAGTTCTTC.

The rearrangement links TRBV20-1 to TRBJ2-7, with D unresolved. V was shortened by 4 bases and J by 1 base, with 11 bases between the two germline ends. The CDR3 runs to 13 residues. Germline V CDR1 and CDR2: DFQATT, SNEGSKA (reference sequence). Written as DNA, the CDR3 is TGCAGTGCTACTCCCCTCGGTTCCTACGAGCAGTACTTC. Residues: CSATPLGSYEQYF.

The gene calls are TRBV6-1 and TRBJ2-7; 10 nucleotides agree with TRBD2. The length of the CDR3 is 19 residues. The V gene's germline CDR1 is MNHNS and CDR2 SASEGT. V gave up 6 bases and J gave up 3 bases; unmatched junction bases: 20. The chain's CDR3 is CASSAVGTSGAFIRYEQYF. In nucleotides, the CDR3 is TGTGCCAGCAGCGCAGTAGGTACTAGCGGGGCGTTCATCCGCTACGAGCAGTACTTC.